The clone carrying this T cell receptor beta chain showed up just a few times. The record originates from a study of cytomegalovirus exposure and HLA in healthy donors. Amplification used 60 Vbeta primers and 13 Jbeta primers. The data were produced by immunoSEQ multiplex PCR, yet TCRdb's version contains in-frame clones alone and is incomplete. The sample lists around 140,000 clones; roughly 8.8% were seen once. Per germline, CDR1 SNHLY and CDR2 FYNNEI. CDR3 length: 10 residues. V gave up 4 bases and J gave up 13 bases, with 8 bases separating them. The specimen sequenced was PBMCs. V gene TRBV2 combines with J gene TRBJ2-1; possible D gene TRBD2, 5 bases. This TCR was recovered from a woman aged 40 to 50 in good health and CMV-seropositive. The CDR3 protein is CASSAGNQFF. CDR3 sequence (DNA): TGTGCCAGCAGTGCCGGGAACCAGTTCTTC.